This TCR beta chain was identified in a study of control samples from healthy donors and cancer patients. The CDR3 has 12 residues. The germline gives CDR1 MNHNY, CDR2 SVGAGI (reference sequence). V lost 4 bases to trimming and J lost 9 bases, with 10 bases between them. Sequencing used immunoSEQ multiplex PCR; TCRdb keeps in-frame clones, though not all of them. Of tens of thousands of clones in the sample, approximately 84% were seen once. This sequence originates from a man aged 45 to 65 in good health. Source material: blood. The V call is TRBV6-6, the J call TRBJ2-1; unclear D gene. CDR3 sequence (DNA): TGTGCCAGCAGTTTTACTCGGGCTGAGCAGTTCTTC. As protein: CASSFTRAEQFF.